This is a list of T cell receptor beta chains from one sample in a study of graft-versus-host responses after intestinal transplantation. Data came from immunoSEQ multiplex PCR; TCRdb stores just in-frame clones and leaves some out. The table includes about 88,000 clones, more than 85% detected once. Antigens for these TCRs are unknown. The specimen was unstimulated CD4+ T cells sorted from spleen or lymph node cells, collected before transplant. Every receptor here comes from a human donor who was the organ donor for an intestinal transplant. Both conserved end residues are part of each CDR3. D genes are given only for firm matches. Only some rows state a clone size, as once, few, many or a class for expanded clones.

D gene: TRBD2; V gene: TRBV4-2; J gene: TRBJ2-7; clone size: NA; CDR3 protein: CASSQAGLAGNYEQYF; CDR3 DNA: TGTGCCAGCAGCCAAGCGGGACTAGCGGGGAACTACGAGCAGTACTTC
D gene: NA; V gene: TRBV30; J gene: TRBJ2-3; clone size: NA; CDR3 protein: CAWSTSLGMADTQYF; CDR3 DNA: TGTGCCTGGAGTACTAGCTTAGGTATGGCAGATACGCAGTATTTT
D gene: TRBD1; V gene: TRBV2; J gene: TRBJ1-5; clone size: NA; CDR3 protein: CASSADRGGWPQHF; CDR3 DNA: TGTGCCAGCAGTGCGGACAGGGGCGGATGGCCCCAGCATTTT
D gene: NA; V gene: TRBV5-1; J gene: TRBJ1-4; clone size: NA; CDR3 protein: CASSANRGIYEKLFF; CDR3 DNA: TGCGCCAGCAGCGCGAATCGGGGGATTTATGAAAAACTGTTTTTT
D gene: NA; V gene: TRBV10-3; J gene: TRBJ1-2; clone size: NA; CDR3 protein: CAISEVEGLYYGYTF; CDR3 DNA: TGTGCCATCAGTGAGGTAGAAGGACTCTATTATGGCTACACCTTC
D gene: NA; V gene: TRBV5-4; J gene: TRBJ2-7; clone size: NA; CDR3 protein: CASSLVDGRGYEQYF; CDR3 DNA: TGTGCCAGCAGCTTGGTGGACGGGAGAGGGTACGAGCAGTACTTC
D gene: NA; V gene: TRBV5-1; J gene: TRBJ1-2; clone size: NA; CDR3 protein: CASSFDGYRGYTF; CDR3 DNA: TGCGCCAGCAGCTTTGACGGGTATCGCGGCTACACCTTC
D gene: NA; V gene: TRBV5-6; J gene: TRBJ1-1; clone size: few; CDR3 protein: CASSVGYQGMLRTEAFF; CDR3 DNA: TGTGCCAGCAGCGTGGGGTACCAGGGGATGTTAAGGACTGAAGCTTTCTTT
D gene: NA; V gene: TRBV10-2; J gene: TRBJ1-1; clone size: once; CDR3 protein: CASNRQPNTEAFF; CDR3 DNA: TGCGCCAGCAACCGACAGCCCAACACTGAAGCTTTCTTT
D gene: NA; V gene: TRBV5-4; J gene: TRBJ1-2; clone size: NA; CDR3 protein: CASSPDSYGYTF; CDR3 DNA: TGTGCCAGCAGCCCTGACAGTTATGGCTACACCTTC
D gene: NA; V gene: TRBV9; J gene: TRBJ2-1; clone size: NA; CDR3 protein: CAGSVAPSSYNEQFF; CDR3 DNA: TGTGCCGGCAGCGTAGCTCCCAGCTCCTACAATGAGCAGTTCTTC
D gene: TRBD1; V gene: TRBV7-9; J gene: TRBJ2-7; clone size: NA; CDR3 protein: CASSFAWPGTGGYEQYF; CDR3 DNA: TGTGCCAGCAGCTTTGCGTGGCCAGGGACAGGGGGCTACGAGCAGTACTTC
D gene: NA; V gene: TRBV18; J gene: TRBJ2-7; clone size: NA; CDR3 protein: CASSPRFPTEPPGQYF; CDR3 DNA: TGTGCCAGCTCACCACGGTTCCCGACAGAACCCCCTGGGCAGTACTTC